Included here is one T cell receptor (beta chain) sequence, with context. This clonotype turned up a few times. Its antigen remains unidentified. No much larger clone is present one base from it, and per-base qualities are unavailable. To demonstrate the VDJtools post-analysis software, the study profiled TCR beta repertoires from the peripheral blood of about 13 young patients with multiple sclerosis. The patients with multiple sclerosis were children and adolescents between roughly 6 and 15 years of age. To prepare the library, PCR was applied. The sample was run on an Illumina HiSeq 2500. To reduce PCR and sequencing biases, unique molecular identifiers were incorporated into the TCR beta cDNA libraries. Every 1 to 10 million input T cells yielded 500,000 or so cDNA molecules, meaning each molecule approximated one T cell. The same protocol used for the earlier healthy control dataset was applied to prepare and sequence the patient libraries. Within a given batch, samples were prepared together, multiplexed and sequenced on the same HiSeq lane. Processing in the source paper ran as follows. Raw barcoded reads were processed with MIGEC, discarding single-read molecular identifier groups before consensus assembly and CDR3 extraction. Clonotype tables were post-analysed with VDJtools, and diversity was normalized by down-sampling all datasets to the smallest sample size. Repertoire overlap clustering matched CDR3 amino acid but not nucleotide sequences to correct batch-related cross-sample contamination. TCRdb reanalyzed the raw reads on its own, using fastp at Q25 for trimming and MiXCR for clone calling, and kept in-frame beta chains. Rows with one shared CDR3 protein collapse into an entry with the most common genes and DNA. The V and J calls and clone size come from TCRdb's table, not from the authors' own analysis. The sample includes hundreds of thousands of distinct CDR3 sequences, with 55% to 60% observed a single time. The ten biggest clones cover roughly 10% of the sample.

V is cut by 1 base and J by 5 bases, and the space between the germline ends is 15 bases. Sequences MNHNS (CDR1) and SASEGT (CDR2) are obtained from the germline V gene. Including cysteine and phenylalanine, the CDR3 has 16 amino acids. Only the CDR3 part of the read is kept: 48 bases, read in frame from the first base. This record belongs to a study of post-analysis software for immune sequencing data (dated by TCRdb to between 2014 and 2017). Concerning the study at large: Disease courses on record covered relapsing-remitting, secondary progressive and progressive-relapsing multiple sclerosis, though some patients had no subtype annotation. Patient repertoires were compared against 11 previously published healthy control repertoires from donors aged 6 to 25 years. A subset of samples was prepared in parallel using single-end sample barcoding, then pooled and co-amplified after Illumina adapter ligation.

Findings and caveats that apply to the study as a whole: Roughly 5 TRBV segments, including TRBV5-6, TRBV5-1 and TRBV20-1, were significantly more frequent in patients than controls. The multiple sclerosis patient group was slightly younger than the control group. Significantly lower normalized Chao1 diversity was found in multiple sclerosis patients than in controls, suggesting substantial peripheral T-cell clonal expansion. Direct clustering with F measure revealed strong co-clustering of samples prepared in the same batch, which led to a batch-effect correction.

Sequencing input: blood. The receptor chain draws on TRBV6-1 and TRBJ2-1; a tentative D call is TRBD2 (5 bases match). This clonotype originated in a girl aged 2-10 years with multiple sclerosis. In nucleotides, the sequence is TGTGCCAGCAGTGAAGTTGGGAGACTTTCAAACAATGAGCAGTTCTTC. It translates as CASSEVGRLSNNEQFF.